This TCR beta chain was captured by sequencing in a study of a mutant IDH1 vaccine in newly diagnosed glioma. Looking at the study overall: Patients' prior therapy spanned radiotherapy, temozolomide, or both; most underwent both. Visit V12 was scheduled at week 35 and visit V13 at week 47.

As to this clone: Its antigen remains unidentified.

Specified time point: week 47, end of study. Every vaccination contained 300 ug of the mutant IDH1 20-mer peptide and was paired with topical imiquimod. Only in-frame clones appear in the TCRdb table, and some are missing; sequencing was by immunoSEQ multiplex PCR. The data contain tens of thousands of clones, 75% to 90% of them seen just once; the ten biggest clones take up approximately 3.9%. Germline V gene data show CDR1 as MGHRA and CDR2 as YSYEKL. The CDR3 is 12 amino acids. V was pared by 2 bases and J by 2 bases, with 3 bases between. Whole-study findings and limits: Immune responses induced by vaccination arose in 93.3% of the patients.

The rearrangement links TRBV4-1 to TRBJ1-1; the D is unclear. The specimen comprised PBMCs, sampled from a glioma patient whose treatment included an IDH1 peptide vaccine. This receptor was taken from a man aged 25 to 45 with glioma. In DNA, the CDR3 is TGCGCCAGCAGCCAACAAAACACTGAAGCTTTCTTT. It codes for CASSQQNTEAFF.